These T cell receptor beta chains were read from a single sample in a study of CD8 T cells in Susac syndrome. TCRdb reprocessed the immunoSEQ multiplex PCR reads via MiXCR and lists one record per CDR3 protein. Here the sample spans fewer than 350,000 distinct CDR3 sequences, 75% to 90% being singletons. The source material was CD8+ T cells from PBMCs. Receptors were obtained from a human donor with multiple sclerosis. Both conserved end residues are part of each CDR3. Fields, in order: clone size, V gene, J gene, D gene, CDR3 protein, CDR3 DNA. A D gene is named only where the DNA matches it firmly. Not all rows give a size; the values are once, few, many and, for expanded clones, a class.

>NA|TRBV6-2/TRBV6-3|TRBJ1-1|NA
CASSYGGSAFF
TGTGCCAGCAGTTACGGGGGGTCGGCTTTCTTT
>NA|TRBV6-2/TRBV6-3|TRBJ2-7|NA
CASTGDSWYEQYF
TGTGCCAGCACGGGGGACTCTTGGTACGAGCAGTACTTC
>NA|TRBV20-1|TRBJ2-1|NA
CSARRGSKNEQFF
TGCAGTGCTAGACGAGGGAGTAAAAATGAGCAGTTCTTC
>NA|TRBV15|TRBJ1-5|TRBD1
CATSSPPGQGAGQPQHF
TGTGCCACCAGCAGTCCGCCGGGACAGGGGGCAGGTCAGCCCCAGCATTTT
>NA|TRBV27|TRBJ2-3|NA
CASGLPSTDTQYF
TGTGCCAGCGGGCTTCCTAGCACAGATACGCAGTATTTT
>NA|TRBV28|TRBJ2-6|NA
CASSFKQPHSGANVLTF
TGTGCCAGCAGTTTTAAACAGCCCCACTCTGGGGCCAACGTCCTGACTTTC
>once|TRBV28|TRBJ2-5|TRBD2
CASRLGLADQETQYF
TGTGCCAGCAGACTAGGACTAGCGGACCAAGAGACCCAGTACTTC
>NA|TRBV6-1|TRBJ2-5|NA
CASSLGATGPETQYF
TGTGCCAGCAGTCTCGGCGCGACAGGTCCGGAGACCCAGTACTTC
>NA|TRBV19|TRBJ2-7|NA
CASSETGSGYEQYF
TGTGCCAGTAGTGAGACGGGTTCCGGCTACGAGCAGTACTTC
>NA|TRBV25-1|TRBJ2-1|TRBD2
CASSEWPSGGSGYEQFF
TGTGCCAGCAGTGAATGGCCTAGCGGGGGTTCGGGGTATGAGCAGTTCTTC
>NA|TRBV7-9|TRBJ1-1|NA
CASSSGLDTEAFF
TGTGCCAGCAGCTCGGGATTAGATACTGAAGCTTTCTTT
>NA|TRBV20-1|TRBJ2-7|NA
CSARDVGGGPYEQYF
TGCAGTGCTAGAGATGTAGGGGGGGGGCCCTACGAGCAGTACTTC
>few|TRBV7-2|TRBJ2-2|NA
CASSYRLNTGELFF
TGTGCCAGCAGCTATCGGCTGAACACCGGGGAGCTGTTTTTT
>NA|TRBV3-1|TRBJ2-7|TRBD2
CASSQDRTSGGISYEQYF
TGTGCCAGCAGCCAAGATAGGACTAGCGGGGGGATCTCCTACGAGCAGTACTTC
>NA|TRBV6-2/TRBV6-3|TRBJ1-2|NA
CASLGSNYGYTF
TGTGCCAGCCTAGGGAGCAACTATGGCTACACCTTC
>once|TRBV27|TRBJ2-1|TRBD1
CASSSPGQGHNEQFF
TGTGCCAGCAGTTCCCCGGGACAGGGCCACAATGAGCAGTTCTTC
>NA|TRBV20-1|TRBJ2-3|NA
CSALRTASSTDTQYF
TGCAGTGCCTTGAGGACAGCCAGTAGCACAGATACGCAGTATTTT
>NA|TRBV6-1|TRBJ2-7|TRBD2
CASTTSGNYEQYF
TGTGCCAGCACGACTAGCGGGAACTACGAGCAGTACTTC
>NA|TRBV7-8|TRBJ2-1|TRBD2
CASSQRPGLAGSANNEQFF
TGTGCCAGCAGCCAACGTCCGGGACTAGCGGGTTCCGCTAACAATGAGCAGTTCTTC
>NA|TRBV28|TRBJ2-7|TRBD2
CASSPRTSGDYYEQYF
TGTGCCAGCAGTCCCCGGACTAGCGGGGACTACTACGAGCAGTACTTC
>NA|TRBV11-2|TRBJ1-4|NA
CASSLDGNNEKLFF
TGTGCCAGCAGCCTGGACGGGAATAATGAAAAACTGTTTTTT
>NA|TRBV7-3|TRBJ2-1|TRBD2
CASSLGPQREPAGEQFF
TGTGCCAGCAGCTTAGGACCCCAGCGGGAGCCCGCCGGTGAGCAGTTCTTC
>NA|TRBV5-4|TRBJ2-3|TRBD1
CASSSPLDRGLTDTQYF
TGTGCCAGCAGCTCTCCCCTGGACAGGGGACTCACAGATACGCAGTATTTT
>NA|TRBV28|TRBJ1-4|NA
CASMVRVPGKGKLFF
TGTGCCAGCATGGTAAGAGTACCGGGAAAAGGAAAACTGTTTTTT
>NA|TRBV30|TRBJ2-7|TRBD1
CAWSTGTGGAEQYF
TGTGCCTGGAGTACCGGGACAGGGGGGGCCGAGCAGTACTTC
>NA|TRBV12-3/TRBV12-4|TRBJ2-7|NA
CASSLAGTYSYEQYF
TGTGCCAGCAGCCTCGCCGGGACATACTCCTACGAGCAGTACTTC
>NA|TRBV7-9|TRBJ2-3|TRBD2
CATEYSGSTADTQYF
TGTGCCACCGAGTATAGCGGGAGTACCGCAGATACGCAGTATTTT
>NA|TRBV6-2/TRBV6-3|TRBJ2-7|NA
CASSYHRLGSYEQYF
TGTGCCAGCAGTTACCACCGACTAGGGTCCTACGAGCAGTACTTC
>NA|TRBV6-1|TRBJ2-1|TRBD2
CASSESSGAYNEQFF
TGTGCCAGCAGTGAATCTAGCGGGGCTTACAATGAGCAGTTCTTC
>NA|TRBV5-1|TRBJ1-5|TRBD1
CASSSTGEQPQHF
TGCGCCAGCAGCTCGACAGGGGAGCAGCCCCAGCATTTT
>NA|TRBV2|TRBJ1-1|NA
CASSELGRGMTEAFF
TGTGCCAGCAGTGAATTGGGCAGGGGAATGACTGAAGCTTTCTTT
>NA|TRBV20-1|TRBJ2-5|TRBD2
CSASGGGETQYF
TGCAGTGCTAGTGGGGGGGGAGAGACCCAGTACTTC
>NA|TRBV4-3|TRBJ2-4|NA
CASSQDLIAKNIQYF
TGCGCCAGCAGCCAAGATTTGATAGCCAAAAACATTCAGTACTTC
>once|TRBV2|TRBJ1-5|TRBD1
CASSEGQGARQPQHF
TGTGCCAGCAGTGAGGGGCAGGGGGCACGTCAGCCCCAGCATTTT
>NA|TRBV12-3/TRBV12-4|TRBJ2-5|TRBD2
CASSFPLAGPQETQYF
TGTGCCAGCAGTTTCCCCCTAGCGGGGCCACAAGAGACCCAGTACTTC
>NA|TRBV15|TRBJ1-2|NA
CATVLGAPWGQWSYGYTF
TGTGCCACCGTCCTGGGGGCCCCCTGGGGCCAATGGAGCTATGGCTACACCTTC
>NA|TRBV30|TRBJ2-2|NA
CAYHRDTGELFF
TGTGCCTACCACCGGGACACCGGGGAGCTGTTTTTT
>NA|TRBV2|TRBJ2-6|NA
CASSPIMSNRATGANVLTF
TGTGCCAGCAGCCCCATTATGTCGAACAGGGCAACCGGGGCCAACGTCCTGACTTTC
>NA|TRBV29-1|TRBJ1-1|TRBD1
CSATGMNTEAFF
TGCAGCGCGACAGGGATGAACACTGAAGCTTTCTTT
>NA|TRBV5-1|TRBJ2-3|TRBD1
CASRWGQGSADTQYF
TGCGCCAGCAGGTGGGGACAGGGGTCGGCAGATACGCAGTATTTT
>NA|TRBV10-1|TRBJ1-5|NA
CASSLTRTSNQPQHF
TGCGCCAGCAGTCTGACACGAACTAGCAATCAGCCCCAGCATTTT
>once|TRBV19|TRBJ1-1|NA
CASSIGAGAGTEAFF
TGTGCCAGTAGTATAGGGGCCGGGGCCGGCACTGAAGCTTTCTTT
>NA|TRBV29-1|TRBJ2-3|TRBD2
CSVDAGVTTDTQYF
TGCAGCGTTGATGCGGGAGTAACCACAGATACGCAGTATTTT
>NA|TRBV27|TRBJ1-5|NA
CASTPIPWGNQPQHF
TGTGCCAGCACCCCAATCCCATGGGGCAATCAGCCCCAGCATTTT
>NA|TRBV7-9|TRBJ2-1|TRBD1
CASSPYQGDNEQFF
TGTGCCAGCAGTCCTTACCAGGGGGACAATGAGCAGTTCTTC
>NA|TRBV10-3|TRBJ2-3|NA
CAISEGEVDWVRDTQYF
TGTGCCATCAGTGAAGGCGAAGTCGACTGGGTCCGGGATACGCAGTATTTT